The rows below give T cell receptor beta chains drawn from one sample of a study of CD8 T cells in ankylosing spondylitis. TCRdb reprocessed the 5' RACE reads with MiXCR, giving one entry per CDR3 protein. This sample has around 890,000 distinct CDR3 sequences; approximately 10% occur once, and the top ten carry roughly 0.51%. Material: blood, either unsorted or a sorted T cell fraction (not recorded which). These receptors were obtained from a male donor with ankylosing spondylitis. CDR3s include the opening cysteine and the closing phenylalanine or tryptophan. D genes are given only for firm matches. The size field is filled for only some rows; it gives once, few, many or a size class.

D,size,J,V,DNA,CDR3
NA,few,TRBJ2-7,TRBV6-5,TGTGCCAGCAGTAACACGGGACCCTTCGGCGAGCAGTACTTC,CASSNTGPFGEQYF
NA,few,TRBJ2-7,TRBV10-3,TGTGCCATCAGTGAAGGGGTCGCAAGCTCCTACGAGCAGTACTTC,CAISEGVASSYEQYF
NA,NA,TRBJ2-7,TRBV7-2,TGTGCCTGCAGCCGACCCGGTGGCTACGAGCAGTACTTC,CACSRPGGYEQYF
TRBD2,NA,TRBJ2-7,TRBV7-2,TGTGCCAGCAGCCAGACAGCGGGATCCTACGAGCAGTACTTC,CASSQTAGSYEQYF
NA,many,TRBJ1-1,TRBV7-9,TGTGCCAGCAGCAAACAGGGAGGGAGCACTGAAGCTTTCTTT,CASSKQGGSTEAFF
NA,NA,TRBJ2-2,TRBV7-2,TGTGCCAGCAGCGGACTACCGGGGTTTTTCGGGGAGCTGTTTTTT,CASSGLPGFFGELFF
NA,few,TRBJ2-3,TRBV20-1,TGCAGTGCTAGACTAGAAGGCACAGATACGCAGTATTTT,CSARLEGTDTQYF
NA,NA,TRBJ1-4,TRBV12-3/TRBV12-4,TGTGCCAGCAGCCAGACTTGGGAAAAACTGTTTTTT,CASSQTWEKLFF
TRBD2,NA,TRBJ2-2,TRBV7-2,TGTGCCAGCAGCTTTAGCGGGAGGGCGGGCACCGGGGAGCTGTTTTTT,CASSFSGRAGTGELFF
NA,many,TRBJ2-1,TRBV29-1,TGCAGCGTTGGGCGGGTCTACAATGAGCAGTTCTTC,CSVGRVYNEQFF
NA,few,TRBJ2-3,TRBV12-5,TGTGCTAGTGGTTTGGTACGTGATAGACTACTAAGCGGTTACACAGATACGCAGTATTTT,CASGLVRDRLLSGYTDTQYF
TRBD1,few,TRBJ1-2,TRBV5-1,TGCGCCAGCAGCACTAGACAGGGAAACTATGGCTACACCTTC,CASSTRQGNYGYTF
NA,NA,TRBJ2-7,TRBV7-2,TGTGCCAGCAGCTCGGGACCTATCTACGAGCAGTACTTC,CASSSGPIYEQYF
NA,few,TRBJ2-5,TRBV5-1,TGCGCCAGCAGCTTGGTTCGGCAGCTCCAAGAGACCCAGTACTTC,CASSLVRQLQETQYF
NA,few,TRBJ2-1,TRBV11-3,TGTGCCAGCAGCTTTCGGGACTTGAACAATGAGCAGTTCTTC,CASSFRDLNNEQFF
TRBD1,NA,TRBJ2-7,TRBV10-3,TGTGCCATCAGTCCTTGGACAGGGCAAAGGGCCTACGAGCAGTACTTC,CAISPWTGQRAYEQYF
NA,few,TRBJ1-5,TRBV20-1,TGCAGTGCTAGCGGAGGGGATGAGCAGCCCCAGCATTTT,CSASGGDEQPQHF
NA,NA,TRBJ2-5,TRBV7-9,TGTGCCAGCAGCGTCCACAGGGTAACACAAGAGACCCAGTACTTC,CASSVHRVTQETQYF
NA,NA,TRBJ1-4,TRBV15,TGTGCCACCAGCAGAAGAGCACAGGGAGGTAATGAAAAACTGTTTTTT,CATSRRAQGGNEKLFF
NA,NA,TRBJ2-3,TRBV30,TGTGCCTGGAGCTCCGGCACAGATACGCAGTATTTT,CAWSSGTDTQYF
TRBD1,many,TRBJ2-2,TRBV12-3/TRBV12-4,TGTGCCAGCAGTCCCTGGGACAGGGGTACCGGGGAGCTGTTTTTT,CASSPWDRGTGELFF
NA,few,TRBJ1-2,TRBV27,TGTGCCAGCAGTTTTGTCTATGGCTACACCTTC,CASSFVYGYTF
NA,NA,TRBJ2-7,TRBV29-1,TGCAGCGTCCAGAGGGGGGCTCTGTTTGGGTACGAGCAGTACTTC,CSVQRGALFGYEQYF
NA,NA,TRBJ1-1,TRBV6-2/TRBV6-3,TGTGCCAGCAGTCACCCCAGGGCTGAAGCTTTCTTT,CASSHPRAEAFF
NA,many,TRBJ2-5,TRBV4-3,TGTGCCAGCAGTCCCCGGGCCCGAGAGACCCAGTACTTC,CASSPRARETQYF
TRBD2,NA,TRBJ2-3,TRBV20-1,TGCAGTGCTAGACTAGCGGGGACTAGCACAGATACGCAGTATTTT,CSARLAGTSTDTQYF
TRBD2,few,TRBJ2-1,TRBV7-9,TGTGCCAGCAGCGTCGGGGGGGCTTGGAGCGAGCAGTTCTTC,CASSVGGAWSEQFF
NA,few,TRBJ2-3,TRBV7-2,TGTGCCAGCAGCCCCGGGGCTTTCACAGATACGCAGTATTTT,CASSPGAFTDTQYF
TRBD2,NA,TRBJ2-3,TRBV7-6,TGTGCCAGCAGTCAAGCGGGAAACTCAGATACGCAGTATTTT,CASSQAGNSDTQYF